The present T cell receptor (beta chain) was sequenced within a study of cytomegalovirus exposure and HLA in healthy donors (dated by TCRdb to the late 2010s). A note on the overall study: According to an earlier analysis of 550 to 700 of the donors, 150 million to 200 million T cells yielded 117 million unique TCR beta sequences and 276 Gb of sequence data. An early release covering 500 to 750 HLA-typed donors comprised approximately 300 gigabases of sequencing data and 85 million to 100 million unique TCR sequences. Among the roughly 390 genotyped donors, around 81% belonged to the genetic ancestry cluster associated with self-reported Caucasian donors. The study aimed to test whether cataloging public T cell receptors could reveal signatures of past pathogen exposure. The study profiled the T cell repertoires of 500 to 800 subjects by immunosequencing and related them to cytomegalovirus serostatus. Along with the roughly 670-subject first cohort, a separate validation cohort of over a hundred different subjects was used. High-throughput TCR immunosequencing, statistical association of individual TCRs with disease status, and machine learning were combined to predict cytomegalovirus infection status. In a later analysis, previously published TCR beta repertoires from fewer than 750 donors were re-analyzed and high-resolution HLA genotyping was added so that TCR occurrence patterns could be studied. The later analysis used no new phenotypic data to find candidate immune exposures, relying instead on TCR beta sequences and their occurrence across donors. To decide whether each TCR beta V gene segment behaved as functional or pseudogenic, an earlier analysis of several hundred of the donors relied on high-throughput TCR beta sequencing. Donor age, sex, ethnicity and CMV serostatus were compiled alongside the repertoire data. In a later genetic analysis, genome-wide SNP genotypes for 398 of the 666 donors were used, and that subset was treated as a discovery cohort. All discovery cohort repertoires had been generated on a single sequencing platform. HLA typing included class I and class II loci at four-digit resolution. The number of donors typed differed by locus, with roughly 620-640 for A, B, C, DRB1 and DQB1, around 500 for DQA1, 600 to 610 for DPA1, and 400 to 490 for DPB1. Roughly 5 DR-DQ haplotypes were handled as single units for association and clustering, since linkage in the cohort was strong. Among about 370 genotyped donors of the cohort, an average of around 240,000 unique TCR beta nucleotide sequences was sequenced per donor, of which approximately 18% were non-productive. Overall study outcomes, separate from this receptor: Most CMV-associated TCR beta chains appeared to be HLA-restricted in a later analysis, and the HLA associations seemed to be driven largely by CMV exposure. A few of the identified cytomegalovirus-associated TCR beta chains were confirmed in vitro to be specific for cytomegalovirus antigens. V-gene and J-gene trimming of TCR beta chains was associated with a missense DCLRE1C variant in a later genetic analysis, and the association was replicated in an independent cohort. A total of roughly 160 TCR beta chains were listed by the study as associated with cytomegalovirus. A further reported finding was that TCR beta sequences accurately predicted the HLA-A and HLA-B alleles for most subjects in the first cohort. Specific HLA alleles were associated with around 18,000 TCR beta sequences at a false discovery rate of 0.05 in a later analysis. Compared with the roughly 710-donor mean, donors in an Asian-associated ancestry cluster had fewer N-insertions in productive TCRs, according to a later genetic analysis. The authors suggested that the approach could potentially be generalized to other disease states and immunological phenotypes. The classifier was reported to diagnose cytomegalovirus status with high specificity and sensitivity in both the original cohort and the validation cohort. Linkage disequilibrium might explain the correlated functional status among segregating V segments, but an unknown experimental factor could not be excluded. An earlier analysis of approximately 590 of the donors showed that most TCR beta V segments appeared in productive rearrangements either about 90% or about 30% of the time, which broadly matched IMGT annotations. The earlier analysis of approximately 540 of the donors excluded some 15 rarely observed V segments, including chromosome 9 orphons, because counts were too low. A group of highly shared sequence variants was considered likely to be a technical artifact of the sequencing pipeline. The presence/absence analyses assumed that sequencing depth was roughly uniform across donors, and that assumption may not be true. In a later analysis, HLA-associated TCR beta chains were found to be more clonally expanded and to have lower generation probabilities than equally common non-associated chains. Most TCR sequences were observed very rarely across donors, whereas some public TCRs were present in many individuals. Some IMGT-functional V segments, including TRBV6-2 and TRBV6-3, could not be told apart with the 87-base-pair reads, so those segments were excluded. Because HLA typing was missing for some donors at each locus, association tests included only the typed subset. According to a later analysis, parvovirus B19, influenza, CMV and Epstein-Barr virus appeared linked to several top co-occurrence clusters. CMV serostatus was the only immune exposure information available for the cohort. When HLA alleles, especially DR and DQ, strongly co-occurred, attributing TCR associations to individual alleles was difficult. The cohort was sequenced for TCR beta chains only, and without alpha or paired-chain data the features that could be detected were limited. In a later analysis, TCR association rates were found to vary across HLA loci, with the most associated TCRs seen for DRB1 alleles and the fewest for HLA-C alleles.

The library was built by means of the immunoSEQ multiplex PCR assay. For the multiplex PCR, a mixture combining 60 forward primers for TCR Vbeta segments and 13 reverse primers for TCR Jbeta segments was used. The CDR3 region of rearranged TCR beta genes was amplified from genomic DNA by a multiplex PCR assay. Amplified TCR beta libraries were sequenced as 87-base-pair reads on the Illumina HiSeq System. The authors' pipeline ran thus. Across the 666 repertoires, a later analysis counted about 81 million unique TCR beta chains, some 11 million of which were shared by at least two donors. A nearest-neighbor algorithm error-corrected the raw reads and collapsed the reads into unique sequences, merging closely related sequences to remove PCR and sequencing errors. To assign V, D and J gene segments, CDR3 sequences were aligned to IMGT reference sequences. Each retained sequence needed at least a six-nucleotide match to both a V gene segment and a J gene segment. Rearrangements were classified as productive when the CDR3 lacked stop codons and remained in frame with V and J, and all other rearrangements were classified as non-productive. CDR3 was defined according to IMGT convention as the region running from the second conserved V-encoded cysteine to the conserved J-encoded phenylalanine. Sequences without an unambiguous match to a single V gene segment were excluded from the earlier analysis of almost 600 of the donors. An earlier analysis of 587 of the donors called V segments functional above 56.7% productive rearrangements and segregating when the between-donor standard deviation exceeded 5%. To diagnose cytomegalovirus status from the catalog of TCR beta chain sequences, a statistical classification framework was built. In a later analysis, V and J genes were assigned by comparing TCR nucleotide sequences against IMGT/GENE-DB human TR gene sequences. In a later analysis, CDR3 sequences and most-parsimonious VDJ recombination scenarios were assigned using the TCRdist pipeline. A later analysis defined each TCR beta chain by its CDR3 amino acid sequence plus V-gene family, and excluded reads lacking a unique V-gene family. A later analysis removed roughly 590 highly shared, low-generation-probability nucleotide sequences to deal with suspected cross-contamination and a sequencing artifact. In a later analysis, a clonal expansion index for each public chain was calculated from normalized within-repertoire ranks of inferred template counts. Generation probabilities in a later analysis came from a VDJ recombination model fitted to out-of-frame rearrangements, and those results were checked against IGoR. In a later analysis, TCR-TCR, TCR-HLA and TCR-CMV co-occurrence was scored with hypergeometric tests, and a repertoire-size bias correction was applied to TCR pairs. A later analysis estimated false discovery rates by permuting HLA or CMV assignments 20 times. A later analysis grouped co-occurring TCRs with DBSCAN, adding TCRdist sequence similarity when clustering within HLA-allele-positive subsets. For co-occurrence clustering, repertoires with fewer than 30,000 or more than 120,000 public chains were excluded, along with roughly 5 repertoires with anomalous nucleotide sharing. The table comes from immuneACCESS by way of TCRdb, which keeps in-frame sequences with V and J called. Part of the clones is missing from these tables; in studies checked, under half for an unresolved V gene and the rest for unknown reasons. V and J calls and clone size come straight from that table; D and trimming were deduced from the DNA. The sample yields roughly 160,000 clones; approximately 84% were counted once. Clones ranked in the top ten supply more than 0.35% of the sample.

This clone appeared once. Its antigen is currently not known. No base-level quality is on record; no much larger clone is a single base apart. Via the germline V gene, CDR1 is LGHNA and CDR2 YNFKEQ. The CDR3 holds 19 amino acids from the cysteine to the phenylalanine. The kept DNA is CDR3 alone, 57 bases in frame from the first base. Clipping removes 1 base from V and 3 bases from J, with 9 as the unmatched junction base count. The cohort was made up of roughly 670 healthy bone marrow donors. All cohort members were sampled while nominally healthy, although unrecorded immune exposures were likely present. The donor was CMV seronegative and was included in the group of 352 seronegative cohort members. A peripheral blood sample was provided by each donor, and peripheral blood mononuclear cells were used for TCR beta sequencing. The Qiagen DNeasy Blood Extraction Kit was used to extract genomic DNA from the blood cell samples.

The sequence joins TRBV4-2 to TRBJ2-3; 14 junctional bases match TRBD2. Sequenced material: PBMCs. This sequence was found in a boy between 2 and 10 years old in good health and CMV-seronegative. The CDR3 amino acid sequence is: CASSQVGLAGDLLTDTQYF. The DNA is TGTGCCAGCAGCCAAGTGGGACTAGCGGGGGACCTTTTGACAGATACGCAGTATTTT.